This T cell receptor beta chain appears in the sequencing data of a study of blood T cells in healthy people across ages. General observations from the study: A greater number of naive CD4+ cells and higher diversity distinguished long-lived donors from aged donors. The recorded TCR beta diversity per million T cells decreased in a roughly linear manner with age.

This clonotype has only a few counts. Its target is not known. Next came a second PCR, run for about 7 to 12 cycles, which used a sample-barcoded 5' primer along with a J-beta primer mix. MiXCR was run by TCRdb on the 5' RACE reads, yielding one entry per CDR3 protein. The sample holds approximately 1,100,000 distinct CDR3 sequences; around 43% are singletons and the top ten take 18%. This CDR3 spans 14 amino acids. Germline assignment: CDR1 SGHTS and CDR2 YDEGEE. With V trimmed by 1 base and J by 5 bases, 5 bases remained unmatched. The gene calls are TRBV5-8 and TRBJ1-1; the match to TRBD1 covers 7 bases. The sequence was obtained from an older woman in good health. Specimen: blood. The CDR3 DNA sequence: TGTGCCAGCAGCTTGCGACAGGGTAGGACTGAAGCTTTCTTT. This encodes CASSLRQGRTEAFF.